The rows below give T cell receptor beta chains drawn from one sample of a study of blood T cells in healthy people across ages. TCRdb independently ran MiXCR on the 5' RACE reads; one entry per CDR3 protein. The sample consists of roughly 1,300,000 distinct CDR3 sequences, almost 60% of them appearing once. The specimen was blood. Receptors originate from a man between 18 and 35 years old in good health. The CDR3 runs from the conserved cysteine through the conserved F or W. A D gene is named only where the DNA matches it firmly. Clone size appears in some rows only: once, few, many, or a class for an expanded clone.

d_call	j_call	cdr3_length	v_call	clone_size	cdr3_aa	cdr3_nt
NA	TRBJ1-1	12	TRBV20-1	few	CSALGVNTEAFF	TGCAGTGCTCTCGGAGTGAACACTGAAGCTTTCTTT
NA	TRBJ2-7	11	TRBV12-3/TRBV12-4	few	CASKDGGEQYF	TGTGCCAGCAAGGATGGGGGCGAGCAGTACTTC
NA	TRBJ2-5	14	TRBV6-5	NA	CDSSYSPVGETQYF	TGTGACAGCAGTTACTCCCCCGTGGGGGAGACCCAGTACTTC
NA	TRBJ2-4	18	TRBV3-1	NA	CASSQDPRAAGGQNIQYF	TGTGCCAGCAGCCAAGACCCCCGCGCGGCTGGGGGCCAAAACATTCAGTACTTC
NA	TRBJ1-2	16	TRBV4-2	NA	CASSQGETGGLDGYTF	TGTGCCAGCAGCCAAGGAGAAACAGGCGGTCTGGATGGCTACACCTTC
NA	TRBJ2-1	12	TRBV20-1	once	CSAVVDWNEQFF	TGCAGTGCTGTCGTCGACTGGAATGAGCAGTTCTTC
TRBD2	TRBJ2-7	15	TRBV11-2	NA	CASSFAGGPNNGQYF	TGTGCCAGCAGCTTCGCGGGAGGGCCTAACAATGGGCAGTACTTC
TRBD1	TRBJ2-2	16	TRBV24-1	NA	CATSDLGQGGTGELFF	TGTGCCACCAGTGATCTCGGACAGGGTGGAACCGGGGAGCTGTTTTTT
TRBD2	TRBJ2-7	13	TRBV20-1	few	CSGRLAGNYEQYF	TGCAGTGGTCGACTAGCGGGGAACTACGAGCAGTACTTC
TRBD2	TRBJ2-7	16	TRBV20-1	few	CSAFGGKAGSSYEQYF	TGCAGTGCTTTTGGTGGGAAAGCGGGGAGCTCCTACGAGCAGTACTTC
NA	TRBJ2-4	14	TRBV20-1	NA	CSAARGLPKNIQYF	TGCAGTGCTGCCCGGGGGCTACCAAAAAACATTCAGTACTTC
TRBD1	TRBJ1-2	15	TRBV5-1	NA	CASSSPGQGVYGHTF	TGCGCCAGCAGCTCGCCGGGACAGGGGGTTTATGGCCACACCTTC
TRBD2	TRBJ2-7	16	TRBV3-1	NA	CASSQGAGALLDEQYF	TGTGCCAGCAGCCAAGGAGCGGGAGCCCTCCTGGACGAGCAGTACTTC
NA	TRBJ2-7	15	TRBV5-1	NA	CASSGSPGKTYEQYF	TGCGCCAGCAGCGGAAGCCCTGGGAAGACCTACGAGCAGTACTTC
NA	TRBJ2-5	11	TRBV6-5	NA	CASSYRLTQYF	TGTGCCAGCAGTTACAGGCTGACCCAGTACTTC
TRBD2	TRBJ2-7	16	TRBV7-6	few	CASSVGTSGGSYEQYF	TGTGCCAGCAGCGTCGGGACTAGCGGGGGATCCTACGAGCAGTACTTC
TRBD2	TRBJ2-1	16	TRBV7-9	NA	CASSLREGPSYNEQFF	TGTGCCAGCAGCTTACGGGAGGGCCCTTCCTACAATGAGCAGTTCTTC
NA	TRBJ2-7	14	TRBV6-1	NA	CASSVGHLSYEQYF	TGTGCCAGCAGTGTGGGACACCTCTCCTACGAGCAGTACTTC
TRBD1	TRBJ1-2	15	TRBV6-5	NA	CASRDRGRSNCGYTF	TGTGCCAGCAGAGACAGGGGGCGATCTAACTGTGGCTACACCTTC
NA	TRBJ2-6	16	TRBV7-8	once	CASSQRQPSGTNVLTF	TGTGCCAGCAGCCAAAGACAGCCCTCTGGGACCAACGTCCTGACTTTC
TRBD1	TRBJ2-7	14	TRBV5-6	few	CASRQTGTAYEQYF	TGTGCCAGCCGACAAACCGGGACAGCATACGAGCAGTACTTC
NA	TRBJ2-5	14	TRBV5-1	NA	CASGIRDERETQYF	TGCGCCAGCGGGATCCGGGACGAAAGAGAGACCCAGTACTTC